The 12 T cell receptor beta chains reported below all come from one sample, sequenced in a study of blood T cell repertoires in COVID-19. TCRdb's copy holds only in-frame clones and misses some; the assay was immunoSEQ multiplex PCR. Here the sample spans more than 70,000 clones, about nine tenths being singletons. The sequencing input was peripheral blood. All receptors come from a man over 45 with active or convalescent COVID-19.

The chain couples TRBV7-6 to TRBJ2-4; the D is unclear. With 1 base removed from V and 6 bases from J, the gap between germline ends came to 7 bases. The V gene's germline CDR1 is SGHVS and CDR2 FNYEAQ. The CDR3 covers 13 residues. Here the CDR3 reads CASSLGSTNIQYF. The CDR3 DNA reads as TGTGCCAGCAGCTTAGGGTCTACAAACATTCAGTACTTC.

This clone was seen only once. In DNA form, the CDR3 reads TGCGCCAGCAGCTACCTTCCCGGGGTACAAGAGACCCAGTACTTC. It translates to CASSYLPGVQETQYF. The rearrangement uses TRBV5-1 and TRBJ2-5; D possibly corresponds to TRBD2 (5 bases). V lost 3 bases and J 2 bases, leaving 14 bases between the germline ends. Germline V CDR1 and CDR2: SGHRS, YFSETQ. The length of the CDR3 is 15 residues.

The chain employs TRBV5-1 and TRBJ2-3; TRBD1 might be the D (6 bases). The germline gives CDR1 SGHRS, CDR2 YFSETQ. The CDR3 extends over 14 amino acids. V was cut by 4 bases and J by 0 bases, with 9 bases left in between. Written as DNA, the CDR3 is TGCGCCAGCAGCCCCGGACAGAGCACAGATACGCAGTATTTT. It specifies CASSPGQSTDTQYF.

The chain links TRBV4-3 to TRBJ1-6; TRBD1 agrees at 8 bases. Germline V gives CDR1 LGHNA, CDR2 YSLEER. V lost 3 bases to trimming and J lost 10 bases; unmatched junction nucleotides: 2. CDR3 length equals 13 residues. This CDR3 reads CASSHGQGSPLHF. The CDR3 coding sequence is TGCGCCAGCAGCCATGGACAGGGATCACCCCTCCACTTT.

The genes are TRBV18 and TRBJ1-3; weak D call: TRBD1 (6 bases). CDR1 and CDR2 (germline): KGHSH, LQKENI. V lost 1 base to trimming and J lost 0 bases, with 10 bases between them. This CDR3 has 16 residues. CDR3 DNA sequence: TGTGCCAGCTCACCACGAGGGGGATACTCTGGAAACACCATATATTTT. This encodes CASSPRGGYSGNTIYF.

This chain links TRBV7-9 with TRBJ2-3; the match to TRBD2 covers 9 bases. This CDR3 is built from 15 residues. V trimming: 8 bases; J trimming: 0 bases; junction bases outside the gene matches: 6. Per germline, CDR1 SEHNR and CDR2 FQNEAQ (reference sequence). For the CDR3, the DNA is TGTGCCAGCGATCGCGGGGGGGCCAGCACAGATACGCAGTATTTT. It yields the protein CASDRGGASTDTQYF.

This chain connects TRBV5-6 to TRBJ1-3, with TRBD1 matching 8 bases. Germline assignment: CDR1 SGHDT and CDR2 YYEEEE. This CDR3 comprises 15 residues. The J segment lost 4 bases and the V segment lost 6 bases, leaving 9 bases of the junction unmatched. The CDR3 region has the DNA TGTGCCAGCACTGTGGGCAGGGGGCCAGGAAACACCATATATTTT. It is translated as CASTVGRGPGNTIYF.

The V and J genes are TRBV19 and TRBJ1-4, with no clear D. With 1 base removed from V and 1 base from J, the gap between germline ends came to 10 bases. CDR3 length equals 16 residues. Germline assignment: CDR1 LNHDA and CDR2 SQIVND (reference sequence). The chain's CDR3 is CASSIAATGTNEKLFF. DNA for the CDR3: TGTGCCAGTAGTATAGCCGCGACTGGAACTAATGAAAAACTGTTTTTT.

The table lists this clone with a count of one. The CDR3 nucleotides are TGTGCCAGCAGCACCGACAGTCAGAACACTGAAGCTTTCTTT. Translation: CASSTDSQNTEAFF. The J gene is TRBJ1-1, the V gene TRBV6-5; possibly TRBD1 for D (5 bases). Germline V gene data show CDR1 as MNHEY and CDR2 as SVGAGI. Trimming removed 6 bases at V and 1 base at J, with 12 bases between. This CDR3 spans 14 amino acids.

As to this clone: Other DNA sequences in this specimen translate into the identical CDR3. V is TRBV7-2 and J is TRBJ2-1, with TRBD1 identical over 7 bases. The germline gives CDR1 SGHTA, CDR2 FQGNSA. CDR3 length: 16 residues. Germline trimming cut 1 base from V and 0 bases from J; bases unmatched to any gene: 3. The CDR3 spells CASSLEGDSSYNEQFF. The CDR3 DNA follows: TGTGCCAGCAGCTTAGAAGGGGACAGCTCCTACAATGAGCAGTTCTTC.

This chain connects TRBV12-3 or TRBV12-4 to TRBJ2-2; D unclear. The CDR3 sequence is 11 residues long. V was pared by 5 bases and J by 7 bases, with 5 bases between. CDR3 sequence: CASSPGGELFF. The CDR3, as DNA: TGTGCCAGCAGTCCCGGCGGGGAGCTGTTTTTT.

The CDR3 here is CASSPGRANTEAFF. As DNA, the CDR3 is TGTGCCAGCTCACCGGGCAGGGCGAACACTGAAGCTTTCTTT. The gene calls are TRBV18 and TRBJ1-1; TRBD1 might be the D (5 bases). In germline, CDR1 is KGHSH, CDR2 LQKENI. V was trimmed by 3 bases and J by 1 base, leaving 9 bases between them. The CDR3 sequence is 14 residues long.